These T cell receptor beta chains were read from a single sample in a study of cytomegalovirus exposure and HLA in healthy donors. The method was immunoSEQ multiplex PCR; TCRdb's version includes in-frame clones alone and lacks a portion of them. Here the sample table reports about 170,000 clones. The specimen was PBMCs. The source of these receptors is a woman under 30 in good health and CMV-seropositive. The CDR3 runs from the conserved cysteine through the conserved F or W. D genes are given only for firm matches.

D,J,V,DNA,CDR3
TRBD1,TRBJ1-3,TRBV15,TGTGCCACCAGCAAGGGGGCGCGTGGAAACACCATATATTTT,CATSKGARGNTIYF
NA,TRBJ1-1,TRBV11-2,TGTGCCAGCAGTATAACGGACATCAAGAACACTGAAGCTTTCTTT,CASSITDIKNTEAFF
TRBD1,TRBJ1-2,TRBV7-9,TGTGCCAGCAGCTTAGCGTCGGGACAGGACAACTATGGCTACACCTTC,CASSLASGQDNYGYTF
NA,TRBJ2-7,TRBV18,TGTGCCAGCTCACAAAGGGACTTTGGGGAGCAGTACTTC,CASSQRDFGEQYF
NA,TRBJ1-1,TRBV5-6,TGTGCCAGCAGCTTGGCCCACTTGAACACTGAAGCTTTCTTT,CASSLAHLNTEAFF
NA,TRBJ2-7,TRBV29-1,TGCAGCGTTGTGGCCCCGTCCTACGAGCAGTACTTC,CSVVAPSYEQYF
NA,TRBJ1-2,TRBV10-3,TGTGCCATCAGTGCTACAGGCTCCTCCTATGGCTACACCTTC,CAISATGSSYGYTF
NA,TRBJ2-1,TRBV2,TGTGCCAGCAGGACGGACAACTACAATGAGCAGTTCTTC,CASRTDNYNEQFF
NA,TRBJ1-1,TRBV6-5,TGTGCCAGCAGCAGCGGGGGCACGAACACTGAAGCTTTCTTT,CASSSGGTNTEAFF
NA,TRBJ1-2,TRBV4-1,TGCGCCAGCAGCCAAGATTTCAATTTATGGCAGGTTGGAAACTATGGCTACACCTTC,CASSQDFNLWQVGNYGYTF
NA,TRBJ1-1,TRBV6-4,TGTGCCAGCAGGCTTGGGGGGACCACTGAAGCTTTCTTT,CASRLGGTTEAFF
TRBD1,TRBJ1-3,TRBV5-1,TGCGCCAGCAGCTGGGACAGGGGAAACACCATATATTTT,CASSWDRGNTIYF
TRBD2,TRBJ2-5,TRBV9,TGTGCCAGCAGCGCAGGACTAGCGGGAGGGCAAGAGACCCAGTACTTC,CASSAGLAGGQETQYF
TRBD2,TRBJ2-3,TRBV4-1,TGCGCCAGCAGCCCCGGACTAGCGGGAGTACTCACAGATACGCAGTATTTT,CASSPGLAGVLTDTQYF
NA,TRBJ2-1,TRBV4-1,TGCGCCAGCAGCCAACTAGCGAGCAACAATGAGCAGTTCTTC,CASSQLASNNEQFF
NA,TRBJ1-1,TRBV6-6,TGTGCCAGCAGTTACATGAACACATTGAACACTGAAGCTTTCTTT,CASSYMNTLNTEAFF
TRBD2,TRBJ2-7,TRBV4-1,TGCGCCAGCAGCCAGTTGGCGGGAGGCCCCTACGAGCAGTACTTC,CASSQLAGGPYEQYF
NA,TRBJ1-5,TRBV6-1,TGTGCCAGCAGTGAAACAGCCGATCAGCCCCAGCATTTT,CASSETADQPQHF
NA,TRBJ2-7,TRBV7-2,TGTGCCAGCAGCTTTGGGGCGTTCTCCTACGAGCAGTACTTC,CASSFGAFSYEQYF
TRBD1,TRBJ1-2,TRBV2,TGTGCCAGCAGTGCCGGGACAGTTAACTATGGCTACACCTTC,CASSAGTVNYGYTF
NA,TRBJ2-1,TRBV13,TGTGCCAGCAGCTCACCTTCTGGCAGCTCCTACAATGAGCAGTTCTTC,CASSSPSGSSYNEQFF
TRBD1,TRBJ1-1,TRBV29-1,TGCAGCGTTCTTCTCGGGACAGGGGAAGCTTTCTTT,CSVLLGTGEAFF
NA,TRBJ1-3,TRBV28,TGTGCCAGCAGTTTATACAGGCCTGGAAACACCATATATTTT,CASSLYRPGNTIYF
TRBD2,TRBJ2-7,TRBV30,TGTGCCTGTCGCCGGGGGGGGAATTCGCCCGAGCAGTACTTC,CACRRGGNSPEQYF
TRBD1,TRBJ1-5,TRBV28,TGTGCCAGCAGTAGACAGGGGACAAAGGCCCATCAGCCCCAGCATTTT,CASSRQGTKAHQPQHF
NA,TRBJ2-2,TRBV10-1,TGCGCCAGCACTGAGCGTAAGAACACCGGGGAGCTGTTTTTT,CASTERKNTGELFF
TRBD2,TRBJ2-7,TRBV2,TGTGCCAGCAGTCAGGGAGGGGACGAGCAGTACTTC,CASSQGGDEQYF
NA,TRBJ1-4,TRBV18,TGTGCCAGCTCACCACCAGAGATGAGGGAAAAACTGTTTTTT,CASSPPEMREKLFF
TRBD1,TRBJ1-6,TRBV5-1,TGCGCCAGCAGAGGGGACAGTAATTCACCCCTCCACTTT,CASRGDSNSPLHF
TRBD2,TRBJ2-1,TRBV6-5,TGTGCCAGCCGACTAGCGGGATCCAATGAGCAGTTCTTC,CASRLAGSNEQFF
NA,TRBJ1-5,TRBV6-1,TGTGCCAGCAGTGAATCCCCTTCCCTTCCCCAGCATTTT,CASSESPSLPQHF
TRBD2,TRBJ2-3,TRBV18,TGTGCCAGCTCACCCTTTCGGAGCGGGGGCACAGATACGCAGTATTTT,CASSPFRSGGTDTQYF
NA,TRBJ2-5,TRBV6-1,TGTGCCAGCAGTCCGCAGCAAGAGACCCAGTACTTC,CASSPQQETQYF
NA,TRBJ1-2,TRBV11-2,TGTGCCAGCAGCTTAGAATTGGGGGCGTTCTATGGCTACACCTTC,CASSLELGAFYGYTF
TRBD2,TRBJ2-3,TRBV7-2,TGTGCCAGCAGCCGCTCCGCGGGGGTGGATACGCAGTATTTT,CASSRSAGVDTQYF
NA,TRBJ1-1,TRBV5-4,TGTGCCAGCAGCACGGCTGAGGGAGGCTTAACTGAAGCTTTCTTT,CASSTAEGGLTEAFF
NA,TRBJ2-5,TRBV7-7,TGTGCCAGCAGCTTAGCGGCCCTAGAGACCCAGTACTTC,CASSLAALETQYF
TRBD2,TRBJ2-1,TRBV5-1,TGCGCCAGCAGCCTACTAGCGGGGGGTCCCCACAATGAGCAGTTCTTC,CASSLLAGGPHNEQFF
TRBD2,TRBJ2-7,TRBV29-1,TGCAGCGTCGGTCGAAGCGGGAGGCGGTACGAGCAGTACTTC,CSVGRSGRRYEQYF
TRBD1,TRBJ1-5,TRBV5-6,TGTGCCAGCAGCTCCAGGGGGCTTCAGCCCCAGCATTTT,CASSSRGLQPQHF
NA,TRBJ2-3,TRBV18,TGTGCCAGCTCTCTTAGCACAGATACGCAGTATTTT,CASSLSTDTQYF
NA,TRBJ1-5,TRBV7-2,TGTGCCAGCAGCTTATCGGGGGGGCCTCAGCCCCAGCATTTT,CASSLSGGPQPQHF
NA,TRBJ2-5,TRBV18,TGTGCCAGCTCACCACCTCATTGGAGCCAAGAGACCCAGTACTTC,CASSPPHWSQETQYF
TRBD1,TRBJ1-1,TRBV10-3,TGTGCCATCAGTGAGTCCTCAGGGGGAGGAGGCACTGAAGCTTTCTTT,CAISESSGGGGTEAFF
NA,TRBJ2-7,TRBV19,TGTGCCAGTAACCTGGGGGGTTCATCCTACGAGCAGTACTTC,CASNLGGSSYEQYF
NA,TRBJ2-3,TRBV30,TGTGCCTGGAGCCAAATTAGGGGTGCTAGCGCCACAGATACGCAGTATTTT,CAWSQIRGASATDTQYF
TRBD1,TRBJ1-4,TRBV11-2,TGTGCCAGCAGCTTAGGCCGGGGAACAGGGGATGAAAAACTGTTTTTT,CASSLGRGTGDEKLFF
NA,TRBJ1-1,TRBV19,TGTGCCAGTAGTCCCCGGGCCCAGGGGTACACTGAAGCTTTCTTT,CASSPRAQGYTEAFF